The TCR beta chain under discussion was sequenced for a study of T cell changes during pregnancy in multiple sclerosis. V shed 5 bases and J 6 bases; nucleotides not matched to a gene: 6. The CDR3 runs to 13 residues. Germline V gives CDR1 MDHEN, CDR2 SYDVKM. The data were produced by immunoSEQ multiplex PCR, yet TCRdb's version contains in-frame clones alone and is incomplete. The table records approximately 130,000 clones, roughly 95% of them present only once. The chain joins TRBV28 to TRBJ1-2; TRBD1 aligns across 7 bases. The receptor's source is a female donor with multiple sclerosis, enrolled in a pregnancy study. This specimen was peripheral blood, taken after pregnancy. The CDR3 loop is CASSIDRVDGYTF. CDR3 DNA sequence: TGTGCCAGCAGTATCGACAGGGTTGATGGCTACACCTTC.